This passage covers 13 T cell receptor beta chains from one sample sequenced in a study of blood T cell repertoires in COVID-19. Sequenced by immunoSEQ multiplex PCR; TCRdb stores in-frame clones only, minus some. The table shows approximately 200,000 clones, with 75% to 90% occurring only once. The specimen was PBMCs or T cells enriched from blood (not recorded which). Every receptor here comes from a man aged 35-49 years who had recovered from COVID-19.

This clone was seen only a few times. The chain employs TRBV11-2 and TRBJ2-1; 8 bases fit TRBD2. The germline CDR1 and CDR2 sequences are SGHAT and FQNNGV. The CDR3 covers 16 residues. The J segment lost 5 bases and the V segment lost 1 base, leaving 7 bases of the junction unmatched. The CDR3: CASSLGLAQAHNEQFF. The CDR3 coding sequence is TGTGCCAGCAGCTTAGGACTAGCGCAGGCCCACAATGAGCAGTTCTTC.

The chain couples TRBV19 to TRBJ1-2; TRBD1 is a possible D gene (5 bases). CDR3 length: 15 amino acids. Germline CDR1 and CDR2: LNHDA and SQIVND (reference sequence). Trimming took 2 bases from V and 4 from J, leaving 14 bases between them. Here the CDR3 reads CASSISGGERYGYTF. The CDR3 DNA follows: TGTGCCAGTAGTATAAGCGGGGGAGAACGCTATGGCTACACCTTC.

CDR3 sequence (DNA): TGTGCCAGCAGTGTGTTCTCCTGGGACAGGCTGAACACCGGGGAGCTGTTTTTT. Its translation: CASSVFSWDRLNTGELFF. V is TRBV25-1 and J is TRBJ2-2, with 8 bases matching TRBD1. The trim removed 4 bases at V and 1 base at J, leaving 11 bases unmatched. This CDR3 contains 18 residues. In germline, CDR1 is MGHDK, CDR2 SYGVNS.

The chain joins TRBV5-8 to TRBJ1-5; no reliable D call. V gave up 5 bases and J gave up 5 bases, with 14 bases separating them. The CDR3 runs 14 residues. Germline loops: CDR1 SGHTS, CDR2 YDEGEE. CDR3 in amino acids: CASRANDWDQPQHF. CDR3 bases: TGTGCCAGCAGAGCAAACGACTGGGATCAGCCCCAGCATTTT.

CDR3 sequence: CASSVRQGAEQYF. The DNA for the CDR3 is TGTGCCAGCAGTGTGAGACAAGGGGCCGAGCAGTACTTC. This chain uses TRBV6-4 with TRBJ2-7, with D possibly matching TRBD1 (5 bases). CDR1 and CDR2 from the germline V gene are MRHNA and SNTAGT. This CDR3 is built from 13 residues. The V and J ends lost 4 bases and 6 bases respectively, with 13 bases between them.

Points on this clone: Additional DNA sequences in this sample encode the identical CDR3. The chain joins TRBV28 to TRBJ2-7; D remains unclear. Germline assignment: CDR1 MDHEN and CDR2 SYDVKM. V dropped 6 bases and J dropped 3 bases, with 9 bases sitting between them. The CDR3 covers 12 residues. CDR3: CASSLSGYEQYF. CDR3 DNA sequence: TGTGCCAGCAGCCTATCAGGCTACGAGCAGTACTTC. The full variable domain, rest sourced from reference TRBV28 and TRBJ2-7, is DVKVTQSSRYLVKRTGEKVFLECVQDMDHENMFWYRQDPGLGLRLIYFSYDVKMKEKGDIPEGYSVSREKKERFSLILESASTNQTSMYLCASSLSGYEQYFGPGTRLTVT.

This clone was seen once. One junction end does not reproduce the germline sequence, and a read error may be involved. The rearrangement joins TRBV20-1 to TRBJ1-1; D not resolved. This CDR3 has 10 residues. Germline V gene sequence: CDR1 DFQATT, CDR2 SNEGSKA (reference sequence). The CDR3 loop is CSATLRRELF. The CDR3 DNA reads as TGCAGTGCTACCCTTCGAAGGGAGCTCTTT.

The V call is TRBV4-1, the J call TRBJ2-7; D perhaps matches TRBD2 (7 bases). There are 14 residues in the CDR3. V was trimmed by 2 bases and J by 3 bases, leaving 11 bases between them. In germline, CDR1 is MGHRA, CDR2 YSYEKL. The CDR3 coding sequence is TGCGCCAGCAGCCAATCCGGGGGGCACTACGAGCAGTACTTC. This codes for CASSQSGGHYEQYF.

The chain combines TRBV7-2 with TRBJ2-7; tentatively, D is TRBD1 (6 bases). This CDR3 is 15 amino acids long. Trimming removed 1 base from V and 5 bases from J, with 15 bases in between. Germline assignment: CDR1 SGHTA and CDR2 FQGNSA. The CDR3 sequence: CASSLVGAGVNEQYF. In nucleotides, the CDR3 is TGTGCCAGCAGCTTAGTGGGTGCAGGGGTAAACGAGCAGTACTTC.

J is TRBJ1-5 and V is TRBV4-1; 10 bases are shared with TRBD1. V shed 5 bases and J 3 bases; nucleotides not matched to a gene: 7. Germline CDR1 MGHRA, CDR2 YSYEKL. There are 16 residues in the CDR3. The DNA for the CDR3 is TGCGCCAGCAGCACACGACAGGGGGCAAACAATCAGCCCCAGCATTTT. Translation gives CASSTRQGANNQPQHF.

The genes are TRBV6-5 and TRBJ2-3, with D uncertain. The CDR3 covers 12 residues. Per the germline V gene, CDR1 is MNHEY and CDR2 is SVGAGI. Trimming stripped 8 bases from V and 2 bases from J, with 8 bases between. CDR3 coding DNA: TGTGCCAGCGGCCCGTTCACAGATACGCAGTATTTT. Translation gives CASGPFTDTQYF.

V usage is TRBV5-1 and J usage is TRBJ2-7; D unresolved. Germline values: CDR1 SGHRS, CDR2 YFSETQ. Trimming pared 1 base from V and 1 base from J, leaving 9 bases between. The CDR3 length is 14 residues. Written as DNA, the CDR3 is TGCGCCAGCAGCTTGAGCACTGCTTCCTACGAGCAGTACTTC. As protein: CASSLSTASYEQYF.

The chain joins TRBV28 to TRBJ2-7; 7 nucleotides match TRBD1. Germline V lookup: CDR1 MDHEN, CDR2 SYDVKM. CDR3 size: 16 residues. The V gene end was trimmed by 7 bases and the J gene end by 4 bases; junction bases not matched to a gene: 16. Here the CDR3 reads CASKDRARKLRYEQYF. CDR3 coding DNA: TGTGCCAGCAAAGACAGGGCGAGGAAACTGCGGTACGAGCAGTACTTC.